The next 32 T cell receptor beta chains were all read from a single sample in a study of blood T cell repertoires in COVID-19. Produced via immunoSEQ multiplex PCR; TCRdb's table is partial and in-frame only. The sample holds 150,000 or so clones, roughly 84% seen once. The sample taken for sequencing was PBMCs or T cells enriched from blood (not recorded which). These receptors were obtained from a human donor with acute COVID-19. The donor label of this sample is uncertain.

The J gene is TRBJ1-6, the V gene TRBV4-1; 8 positions agree with TRBD1. This CDR3 spans 16 amino acids. The V and J ends lost 4 bases and 5 bases, in that order; junction bases with no gene match: 7. The germline V gene has CDR1 MGHRA and CDR2 YSYEKL. The CDR3 DNA reads TGCGCCAGCAGCCCCGGACAGGGACGGAATAATTCACCCCTCCACTTT. It encodes CASSPGQGRNNSPLHF.

This chain connects TRBV7-9 to TRBJ2-7; maybe TRBD1 (6 bases). This CDR3 region has 13 residues. V was trimmed by 4 bases and J by 3 bases, leaving 10 bases between them. From germline, CDR1 is SEHNR and CDR2 FQNEAQ (reference sequence). CDR3 in DNA: TGTGCCAGCAGCTCAACAGGGTTCTACGAGCAGTACTTC. As protein: CASSSTGFYEQYF. Full variable domain (outside the CDR3, taken from reference TRBV7-9 and TRBJ2-7): DTGVSQNPRHKITKRGQNVTFRCDPISEHNRLYWYRQTLGQGPEFLTYFQNEAQLEKSRLLSDRFSAERPKGSFSTLEIQRTEQGDSAMYLCASSSTGFYEQYFGPGTRLTVT.

About this clone itself: Other DNA sequences in this sample translate to the same CDR3. The genes are TRBV5-1 and TRBJ2-3, with TRBD2 identical over 13 bases. CDR3 length: 16 amino acids. In germline, CDR1 is SGHRS, CDR2 YFSETQ. With V trimmed by 4 bases and J by 1 base, 3 bases remained unmatched. The CDR3 DNA sequence: TGCGCCAGCAGCCTCGGGACTAGCGGGGGCACAGATACGCAGTATTTT. This encodes CASSLGTSGGTDTQYF. The variable domain in full, with the rest retrieved from reference TRBV5-1 and TRBJ2-3, is KAGVTQTPRYLIKTRGQQVTLSCSPISGHRSVSWYQQTPGQGLQFLFEYFSETQRNKGNFPGRFSGRQFSNSRSEMNVSTLELGDSALYLCASSLGTSGGTDTQYFGPGTRLTVL.

The chain uses TRBV7-2 and TRBJ2-7, with 16 bases aligning to TRBD2. V lost 3 bases, J lost 5 bases, and 4 bases stayed unmatched. The length of the CDR3 is 16 residues. Germline V lookup: CDR1 SGHTA, CDR2 FQGNSA. DNA of the CDR3: TGTGCCAGCAGCTTCGGGACTAGCGGGGGGGCACACGAGCAGTACTTC. Its protein product is CASSFGTSGGAHEQYF.

J is TRBJ2-3 and V is TRBV7-9, with TRBD2 identical over 8 bases. Germline V lookup: CDR1 SEHNR, CDR2 FQNEAQ (reference sequence). This CDR3 is built from 12 residues. The V gene end was trimmed by 5 bases and the J gene end by 9 bases; junction bases not matched to a gene: 4. The CDR3 region has the DNA TGTGCCAGCAGCCCCCTAGCGGGCACGCAGTATTTT. Its protein product is CASSPLAGTQYF.

This sequence joins TRBV5-1 and TRBJ2-3; maybe TRBD2 (6 bases). This CDR3 contains 14 residues. The V gene's germline CDR1 is SGHRS and CDR2 YFSETQ. V lost 4 bases to trimming and J lost 4 bases, with 13 bases between them. CDR3 sequence reads: CASSLTGTPDTQYF. In DNA form, the CDR3 reads TGCGCCAGCAGCCTCACCGGGACTCCAGATACGCAGTATTTT.

The rearrangement links TRBV24-1 to TRBJ2-3, with D possibly being TRBD2 (7 bases). Germline CDR1 KGHDR, CDR2 SFDVKD. CDR3 length: 15 amino acids. V lost 4 bases and J 2 bases, leaving 12 bases between the germline ends. Here the CDR3 reads CATSEAGATTDTQYF. CDR3 sequence (DNA): TGTGCCACCAGTGAGGCGGGGGCGACCACAGATACGCAGTATTTT.

This clone is medium-sized (0.01 to 0.1%) by share. The V gene is TRBV3-1 (or the pseudogene TRBV3-2), the J gene TRBJ2-6; D remains unclear. Germline lookup yields CDR1 LGHDT and CDR2 YNNKEL (reference sequence). Between the trimmed V and J ends, which lost 0 bases and 0 bases, there was a span of 9 bases. The CDR3 covers 17 residues. CDR3 sequence: CASSQEDSFSGANVLTF. The DNA of the CDR3 is TGTGCCAGCAGCCAAGAAGACTCCTTCTCTGGGGCCAACGTCCTGACTTTC.

Written as DNA, the CDR3 is TGTGCCAGCAGGGCCTACAGGGGGGTCGGAAACACCATATATTTT. Encoded protein: CASRAYRGVGNTIYF. The chain has TRBV6-5 and TRBJ1-3, with TRBD1 identical over 8 bases. CDR3 length: 15 amino acids. The germline CDR1 and CDR2 sequences are MNHEY and SVGAGI. After removal of 6 bases from V and 4 bases from J, the junction contained 8 bases not matched to a gene.

The CDR3 coding sequence is TGTGCCAGCAGCGCACCCAGGCCAACTAATGAAAAACTGTTTTTT. It is translated as CASSAPRPTNEKLFF. The chain joins TRBV7-9 to TRBJ1-4; D is ambiguous. From germline, CDR1 is SEHNR and CDR2 FQNEAQ (reference sequence). V lost 5 bases, J lost 0 bases, and 10 bases lay in between. The CDR3 is 15 amino acids.

V usage is TRBV12-3 or TRBV12-4 and J usage is TRBJ1-2, with D possibly being TRBD1 (6 bases). The CDR3 runs 12 residues. V was cut by 7 bases and J by 8 bases, with 14 bases left in between. CDR3 region: CASKTGLLGYTF. DNA for the CDR3: TGTGCCAGCAAAACAGGGCTATTGGGCTACACCTTC.

V gene TRBV6-5 combines with J gene TRBJ2-5, with 7 bases identical to TRBD1. The CDR3 length is 16 residues. V lost 2 bases, J lost 2 bases, and 8 bases stayed unmatched. CDR1 is MNHEY and CDR2 is SVGAGI in the germline V gene. CDR3 sequence (DNA): TGTGCCAGCAGTTACGAGGGACAGACTTTACAAGAGACCCAGTACTTC. This gives the protein CASSYEGQTLQETQYF.

The J gene is TRBJ2-3, the V gene TRBV18, with 10 bases fitting TRBD2. The V and J ends lost 2 bases and 2 bases, in that order; junction bases with no gene match: 1. This CDR3 spans 15 amino acids. The germline V gene has CDR1 KGHSH and CDR2 LQKENI. The CDR3 bases are TGTGCCAGCTCACCAACTAGCGGGGACACAGATACGCAGTATTTT. Amino acid sequence: CASSPTSGDTDTQYF. The variable domain in full, completed from reference TRBV18 and TRBJ2-3, reads NAGVMQNPRHLVRRRGQEARLRCSPMKGHSHVYWYRQLPEEGLKFMVYLQKENIIDESGMPKERFSAEFPKEGPSILRIQQVVRGDSAAYFCASSPTSGDTDTQYFGPGTRLTVL.

The V gene is TRBV19, the J gene TRBJ2-1; 11 bases map to TRBD2. Germline V gene data show CDR1 as LNHDA and CDR2 as SQIVND (reference sequence). The CDR3 is made up of 16 amino acids. Trimming took 5 bases from V and 4 from J; bases not matched to a gene: 7. The CDR3 loop is CASSVSSGGGYNEQFF. The CDR3 DNA follows: TGTGCCAGTAGTGTGAGTAGCGGGGGGGGTTACAATGAGCAGTTCTTC.

This sequence joins TRBV30 and TRBJ1-1, with D perhaps TRBD1 (5 bases). This CDR3 contains 15 residues. Germline CDR1 is GTSNPN and CDR2 is SVGIG (reference sequence). V lost 0 bases and J lost 6, with 17 bases in between. This CDR3 reads CAWSVSRVTRAEAFF. The CDR3 DNA sequence: TGTGCCTGGAGTGTTTCCCGGGTTACCAGGGCTGAAGCTTTCTTT.

This clone was counted between two and nine times. The gene calls are TRBV4-2 and TRBJ1-6, with TRBD1 identical over 9 bases. The CDR3 sequence is 15 residues long. Germline V CDR1 and CDR2: LGHNA, YNFKEQ. The V segment lost 0 bases and the J segment 12 bases; nucleotides outside the gene matches: 6. The CDR3 DNA is TGTGCCAGCAGCCAAGATGCCACAGGGGGCATACCCCTCCACTTT. It encodes CASSQDATGGIPLHF.

DNA of the CDR3: TGCGCCAGCAGGGGCAGGGCCGACACTGAAGCTTTCTTT. It specifies CASRGRADTEAFF. The chain carries TRBV5-1 and TRBJ1-1, with D possibly being TRBD1 (5 bases). Germline loops: CDR1 SGHRS, CDR2 YFSETQ. V dropped 5 bases and J dropped 3 bases, with 11 bases sitting between them. The CDR3 is made up of 13 amino acids.

This chain joins TRBV4-2 and TRBJ1-1; D not certain. The CDR3 totals 14 residues. CDR1 and CDR2 from the germline V gene are LGHNA and YNFKEQ. V lost 0 bases, J lost 1 base, and 6 bases lay in between. The CDR3 reads CASSQDRWNTEAFF. The CDR3 nucleotides are TGTGCCAGCAGCCAAGATCGGTGGAACACTGAAGCTTTCTTT.

The chain uses TRBV12-3 or TRBV12-4 and TRBJ1-1; D gene unclear. CDR3 length equals 13 residues. Trimming shortened V by 6 bases and J by 0 bases, and 8 bases separated the two germline ends. CDR3 in DNA: TGTGCCAGCAGCCCCAAAATGAACACTGAAGCTTTCTTT. Translating it yields CASSPKMNTEAFF.

V usage is TRBV5-5 and J usage is TRBJ1-1; D gene ambiguous. CDR1 and CDR2 from the germline V gene are SGHKS and YYEKEE (reference sequence). This CDR3 spans 15 amino acids. The germline V and J ends were trimmed by 0 bases and 0 bases, with 9 bases remaining between them. The DNA of the CDR3 is TGTGCCAGCAGCTTGGCCGGAGGGATGAACACTGAAGCTTTCTTT. Protein: CASSLAGGMNTEAFF. Using reference TRBV5-5 and TRBJ1-1 for the parts outside the CDR3, the full variable domain is DAGVTQSPTHLIKTRGQQVTLRCSPISGHKSVSWYQQVLGQGPQFIFQYYEKEERGRGNFPDRFSARQFPNYSSELNVNALLLGDSALYLCASSLAGGMNTEAFFGQGTRLTVV.

The chain combines TRBV12-5 with TRBJ2-7; D remains unclear. The length of the CDR3 is 14 residues. Germline V gene sequence: CDR1 LGHNT, CDR2 FRNRAP. Trimming took 0 bases from V and 0 from J, leaving 6 bases between them. As DNA, the CDR3 is TGTGCTAGTGGTTTGGTGAGTGCCTCCTACGAGCAGTACTTC. It encodes CASGLVSASYEQYF. The full variable domain, its missing parts supplied by reference TRBV12-5 and TRBJ2-7, is DARVTQTPRHKVTEMGQEVTMRCQPILGHNTVFWYRQTMMQGLELLAYFRNRAPLDDSGMPKDRFSAEMPDATLATLKIQPSEPRDSAVYFCASGLVSASYEQYFGPGTRLTVT.

The J gene is TRBJ1-1, the V gene TRBV6-6; tentatively, D is TRBD1 (5 bases). Germline-derived CDR1 and CDR2 are MNHNY and SVGAGI (reference sequence). Trimming shortened V by 0 bases and J by 6 bases, and 11 bases separated the two germline ends. The CDR3 covers 14 residues. CDR3 sequence (DNA): TGTGCCAGCAGTTACTCGGGTCGGGGGGCTGAAGCTTTCTTT. It codes for CASSYSGRGAEAFF.

V and J are TRBV29-1 and TRBJ2-5; 12 bases align to TRBD2. V dropped 6 bases and J dropped 3; count of bases not matched to a gene: 5. This CDR3 has 14 amino acids. Germline V lookup: CDR1 SQVTM, CDR2 ANQGSEA. This CDR3 is CSVSWTSGEETQYF. CDR3 sequence (DNA): TGCAGCGTATCCTGGACTAGCGGGGAAGAGACCCAGTACTTC.

The CDR3, as DNA: TGTGCCAGCGGGGCGGGGGTTGGGGATGAGCAGTTCTTC. This sequence encodes CASGAGVGDEQFF. V is TRBV9 and J is TRBJ2-1, with 7 bases aligning to TRBD2. Germline CDR1 reads SGDLS; CDR2 reads YYNGEE. V lost 7 bases to trimming and J lost 8 bases; unmatched junction nucleotides: 9. This CDR3 has 13 amino acids.

The V call is TRBV4-1, the J call TRBJ1-1; D is unresolved. The V and J ends lost 5 bases and 0 bases respectively, with 7 bases between them. CDR1 MGHRA and CDR2 YSYEKL come from the germline V gene. The CDR3 has 13 residues. DNA for the CDR3: TGCGCCAGCAGCGGTTCAGTGAACACTGAAGCTTTCTTT. Its protein product is CASSGSVNTEAFF.

The chain carries TRBV7-2 and TRBJ2-2; TRBD1 matches at 9 bases. Germline CDR1 is SGHTA and CDR2 is FQGNSA. The CDR3 has 16 amino acids. Losses at the gene ends were 2 bases for V and 6 bases for J; bases not matched to a gene: 7. The CDR3 loop is CASSLLMGQGPGELFF. The CDR3 nucleotides read TGTGCCAGCAGCTTATTGATGGGACAGGGCCCCGGGGAGCTGTTTTTT.

The V gene is TRBV7-8, the J gene TRBJ1-1, with unresolved D. The CDR3 runs to 15 residues. The germline CDR1 and CDR2 sequences are SGHVS and FQNEAQ. Trimming cost V 2 bases and J 2 bases, with 12 bases left between them. The CDR3 region has the DNA TGTGCCAGCAGCTTACTTTCCGGAGGAAACACTGAAGCTTTCTTT. This encodes CASSLLSGGNTEAFF.

This clone appeared a few times. The chain is built from TRBV19 and TRBJ2-5; D is perhaps TRBD2 (5 bases). Per the germline V gene, CDR1 is LNHDA and CDR2 is SQIVND (reference sequence). CDR3 length: 12 residues. V lost 1 base and J lost 5, with 5 bases in between. The CDR3 is CASSIGGETQYF. DNA for the CDR3: TGTGCCAGTAGTATAGGAGGGGAGACCCAGTACTTC.

This chain joins TRBV19 and TRBJ1-5; D is possibly TRBD1 (5 bases). From germline, CDR1 is LNHDA and CDR2 SQIVND (reference sequence). CDR3 length: 14 amino acids. V was pared by 5 bases and J by 2 bases, with 10 bases between. DNA of the CDR3: TGTGCCAGTAGTCAGGGAGGGGGCAATCAGCCCCAGCATTTT. This encodes CASSQGGGNQPQHF.

This chain links TRBV2 with TRBJ1-2, with D tentatively TRBD1 (6 bases). Trimming stripped 7 bases from V and 7 bases from J, with 19 bases between. The germline CDR1 and CDR2 sequences are SNHLY and FYNNEI. The CDR3 is made up of 14 amino acids. The DNA of the CDR3 is TGTGCCAGCACGCTCTACAGGGAACTGAGTGGCTACACCTTC. Residues: CASTLYRELSGYTF.

The DNA of the CDR3 is TGCGCCAGCAGAGGGGATACCTTC. Translated, it gives CASRGDTF. This rearrangement joins TRBV10-1 to TRBJ1-2; tentatively, D is TRBD1 (5 bases). Trimming cost V 6 bases and J 14 bases, with 7 bases left between them. CDR1 and CDR2 from the germline V gene are WNHNN and SYGVQD (reference sequence). The CDR3 totals 8 residues.

The J gene is TRBJ2-7, the V gene TRBV12-5; TRBD1 matches at 7 bases. With V trimmed by 0 bases and J by 2 bases, 7 bases remained unmatched. The CDR3 loop spans 16 amino acids. The germline CDR1 and CDR2 sequences are LGHNT and FRNRAP. CDR3 in amino acids: CASGLVLDRRTYEQYF. The CDR3 coding sequence is TGTGCTAGTGGTTTGGTCCTGGACAGGCGTACCTACGAGCAGTACTTC.